In its sample, the clone carrying this T cell receptor beta chain was seen a few times. The antigen remains unidentified. This sample stems from a study of vaccination and CD4 T cells after COVID-19. Overall study context: It was a median roughly 100 days after diagnosis, with a range of 35 to 161, that post-COVID samples were drawn. Overlapping spike peptides of SARS-CoV-2, HCoV-NL63, HCoV-OC43 and HCoV-229E were used, and cells were stimulated with them. Study-level results: Sampling was limited to relatively few convalescent patients, with no early post-infection timepoints studied. Reactive clone data from convalescent patients indicated a median of roughly 86% appearing only post-vaccination.

The Oncomine TCR Beta short-read assay sequenced DNA from cultured CD4+ T cells. TCRdb reprocessed the PCR reads via MiXCR and lists one record per CDR3 protein. The table lists under 30,000 distinct CDR3 sequences, roughly 45% of them singletons, with around 6.9% in the top ten. CDR1 is SEHNR and CDR2 is FQNEAQ in the germline V gene (reference sequence). The V end lost 5 bases, the J end lost 7 bases, and 15 bases lay between the germline ends. The CDR3 has 14 residues. Treatment reported: approximately nine-day PBMC culture with coronavirus spike peptide pools or control peptides (ViraFEST assay).

Sample: CD4+ T cells from blood, cultured in vitro. This chain joins TRBV7-9 and TRBJ1-5, with a weak D call TRBD1 (5 bases). The source of this sequence is a human donor who had recovered from COVID-19. CDR3 in DNA: TGTGCCAGCAGCCCCGAGTCGGGGGTACAGCCCCAGCATTTT. It yields the protein CASSPESGVQPQHF. Full variable domain (outside the CDR3, taken from reference TRBV7-9 and TRBJ1-5): DTGVSQNPRHKITKRGQNVTFRCDPISEHNRLYWYRQTLGQGPEFLTYFQNEAQLEKSRLLSDRFSAERPKGSFSTLEIQRTEQGDSAMYLCASSPESGVQPQHFGDGTRLSIL.